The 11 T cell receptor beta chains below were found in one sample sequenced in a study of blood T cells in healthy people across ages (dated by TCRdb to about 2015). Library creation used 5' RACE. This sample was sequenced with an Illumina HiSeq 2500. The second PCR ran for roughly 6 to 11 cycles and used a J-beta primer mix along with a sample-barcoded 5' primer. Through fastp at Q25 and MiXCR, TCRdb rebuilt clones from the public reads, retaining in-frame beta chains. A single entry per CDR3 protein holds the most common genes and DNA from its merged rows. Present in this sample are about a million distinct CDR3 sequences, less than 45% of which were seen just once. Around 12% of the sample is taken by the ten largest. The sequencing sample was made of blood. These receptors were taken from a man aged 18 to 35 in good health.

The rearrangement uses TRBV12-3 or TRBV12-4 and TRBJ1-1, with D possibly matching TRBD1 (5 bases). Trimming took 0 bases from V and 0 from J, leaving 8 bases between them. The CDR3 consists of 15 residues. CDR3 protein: CASSLAGDVNTEAFF. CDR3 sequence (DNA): TGTGCCAGCAGTTTAGCGGGGGACGTGAACACTGAAGCTTTCTTT.

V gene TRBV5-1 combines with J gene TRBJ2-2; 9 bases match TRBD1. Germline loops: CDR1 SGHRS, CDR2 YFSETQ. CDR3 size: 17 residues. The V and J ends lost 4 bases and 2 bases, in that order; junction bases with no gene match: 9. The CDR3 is CASSLNPGQGNTGELFF. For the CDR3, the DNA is TGCGCCAGCAGCCTTAATCCGGGACAGGGAAACACCGGGGAGCTGTTTTTT.

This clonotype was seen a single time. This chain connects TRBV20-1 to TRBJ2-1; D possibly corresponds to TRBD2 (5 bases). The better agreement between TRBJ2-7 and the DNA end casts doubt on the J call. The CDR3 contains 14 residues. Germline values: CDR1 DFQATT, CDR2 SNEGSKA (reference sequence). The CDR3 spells CSARSDRGSYEQYF. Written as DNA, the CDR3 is TGCAGTGCCAGAAGCGACCGGGGTTCTTACGAGCAGTACTTC.

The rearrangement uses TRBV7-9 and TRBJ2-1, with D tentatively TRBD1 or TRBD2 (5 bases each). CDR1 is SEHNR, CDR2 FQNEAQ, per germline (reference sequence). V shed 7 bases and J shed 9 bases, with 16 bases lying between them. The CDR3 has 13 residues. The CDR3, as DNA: TGTGCCAGCAACCGAGACGGGACGGGTGAGCAGTTCTTC. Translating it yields CASNRDGTGEQFF.

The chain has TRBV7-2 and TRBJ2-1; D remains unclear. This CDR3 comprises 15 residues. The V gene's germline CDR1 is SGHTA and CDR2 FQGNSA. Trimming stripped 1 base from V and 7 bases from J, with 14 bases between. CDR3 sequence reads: CASSLVGRARNEQFF. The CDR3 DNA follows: TGTGCCAGCAGCTTAGTGGGCCGGGCCCGGAATGAGCAGTTCTTC. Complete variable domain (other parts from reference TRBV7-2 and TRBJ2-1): GAGVSQSPSNKVTEKGKDVELRCDPISGHTALYWYRQSLGQGLEFLIYFQGNSAPDKSGLPSDRFSAERTGGSVSTLTIQRTQQEDSAVYLCASSLVGRARNEQFFGPGTRLTVL.

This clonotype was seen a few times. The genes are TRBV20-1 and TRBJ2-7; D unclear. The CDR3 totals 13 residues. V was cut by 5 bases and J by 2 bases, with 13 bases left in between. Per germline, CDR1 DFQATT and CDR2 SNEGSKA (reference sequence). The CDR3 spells CSAYPSAPYEQYF. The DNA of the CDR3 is TGCAGTGCTTACCCCTCGGCCCCCTACGAGCAGTACTTC.

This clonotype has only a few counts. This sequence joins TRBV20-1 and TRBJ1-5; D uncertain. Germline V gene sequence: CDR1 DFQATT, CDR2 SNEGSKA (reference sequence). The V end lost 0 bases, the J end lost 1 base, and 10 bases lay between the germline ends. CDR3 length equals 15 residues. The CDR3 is CSAREARMSNQPQHF. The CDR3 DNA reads TGCAGTGCTAGAGAGGCCCGTATGAGCAATCAGCCCCAGCATTTT.

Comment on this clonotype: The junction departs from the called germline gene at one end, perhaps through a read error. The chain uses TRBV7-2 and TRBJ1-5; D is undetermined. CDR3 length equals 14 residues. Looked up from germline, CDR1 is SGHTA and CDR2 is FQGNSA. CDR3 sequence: CANSHRGSNQPQHF. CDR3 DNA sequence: TGTGCCAACAGCCACCGGGGTTCTAATCAGCCCCAGCATTTT.

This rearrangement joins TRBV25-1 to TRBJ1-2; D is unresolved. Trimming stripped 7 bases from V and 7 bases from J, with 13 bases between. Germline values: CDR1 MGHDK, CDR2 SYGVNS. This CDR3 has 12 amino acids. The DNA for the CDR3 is TGTGCCAGCACAAGGGTAGTTGGTGGCTACACCTTC. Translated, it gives CASTRVVGGYTF.

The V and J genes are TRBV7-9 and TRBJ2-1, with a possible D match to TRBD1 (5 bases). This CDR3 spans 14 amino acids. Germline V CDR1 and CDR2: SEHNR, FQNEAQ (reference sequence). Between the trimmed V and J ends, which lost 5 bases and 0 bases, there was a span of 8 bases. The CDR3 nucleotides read TGTGCCAGCAGCCTGGACACCTCCTACAATGAGCAGTTCTTC. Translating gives CASSLDTSYNEQFF.

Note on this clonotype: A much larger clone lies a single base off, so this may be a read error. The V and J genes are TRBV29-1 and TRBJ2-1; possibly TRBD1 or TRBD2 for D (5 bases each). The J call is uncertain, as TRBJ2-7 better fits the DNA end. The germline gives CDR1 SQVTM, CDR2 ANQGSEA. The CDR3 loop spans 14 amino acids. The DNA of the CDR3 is TGCAGCGTTGTCCCGGGAAGGGGCTACAATGAGCAGTACTTC. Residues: CSVVPGRGYNEQYF.